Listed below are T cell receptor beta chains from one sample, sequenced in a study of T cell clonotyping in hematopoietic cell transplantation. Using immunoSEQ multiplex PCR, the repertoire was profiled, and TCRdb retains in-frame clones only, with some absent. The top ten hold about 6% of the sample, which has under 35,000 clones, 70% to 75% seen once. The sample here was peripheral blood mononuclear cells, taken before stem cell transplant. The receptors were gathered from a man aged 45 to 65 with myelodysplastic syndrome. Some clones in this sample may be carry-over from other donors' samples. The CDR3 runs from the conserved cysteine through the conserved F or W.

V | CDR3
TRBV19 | CASSISLSGEQYF
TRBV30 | CAWGGRRDEQYF
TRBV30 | CAWDGRSNTGELFF
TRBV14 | CASSQDLPRTGELFF
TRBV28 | CASTQQGMNYGYTF
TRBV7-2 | CASSLRSSGFGQPQHF
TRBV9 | CASSLGDGRQETQYF
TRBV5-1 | CASRDRGDNEQFF
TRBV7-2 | CASSSSPSGGGTQYF
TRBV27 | CASSSSIGTGYEQYF
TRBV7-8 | CASSQGLAGVLGELFF
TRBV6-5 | CASSYGVEQYF
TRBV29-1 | CSVEGGIGTLGGYTF
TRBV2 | CASSDVGVVEQYF
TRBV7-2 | CASTNGGKNYGYTF
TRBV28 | CASSLHAAGRQGIYTEAFF
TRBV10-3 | CAISEGTEGAKNIQYF